The sequence of this T cell receptor (beta chain) was determined in a study of blood T cells in healthy people across ages. Study-level background: When template switching was applied, about one barcoded beta molecule was captured per two T cells.

Study outcomes and limitations: Unsorted PBMCs blocked a conclusive comparison of naive and antigen-experienced cells.

The CDR3 spans 13 residues. J was trimmed by 11 bases and V by 4 bases; bases with no gene match: 8. The second PCR ran roughly 6 to 12 cycles with a sample-barcoded 5' primer and J-beta primers. A single record per CDR3 protein comes from TCRdb applying MiXCR to the 5' RACE reads. This sample has under 850,000 distinct CDR3 sequences, with 30% to 45% found just once. Total RNA amounts of at least 6 micrograms were extracted per sample. A remark on this clonotype: Its cognate antigen is unknown.

The receptor's source is a man aged 18 to 35 in good health. The rearrangement uses TRBV12-3 or TRBV12-4 and TRBJ1-1; 9 bases match TRBD1. The sequenced sample consisted of blood. The CDR3 protein is CASSSYRGRSAFF. The CDR3 nucleotides read TGTGCCAGCAGTTCCTACAGGGGGCGTTCGGCTTTCTTT.